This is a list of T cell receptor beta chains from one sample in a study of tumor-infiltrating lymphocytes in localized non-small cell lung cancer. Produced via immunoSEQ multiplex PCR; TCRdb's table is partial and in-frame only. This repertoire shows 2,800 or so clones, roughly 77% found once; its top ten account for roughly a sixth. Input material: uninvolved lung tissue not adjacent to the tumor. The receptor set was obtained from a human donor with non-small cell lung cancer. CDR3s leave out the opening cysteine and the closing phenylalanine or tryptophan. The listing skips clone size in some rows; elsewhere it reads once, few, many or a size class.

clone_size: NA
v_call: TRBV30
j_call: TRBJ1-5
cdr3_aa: ACQARGQSELKSNQPQH

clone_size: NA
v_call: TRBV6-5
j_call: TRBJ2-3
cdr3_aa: ASRSTGEQY

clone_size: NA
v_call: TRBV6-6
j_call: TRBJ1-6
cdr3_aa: ASSRRDYVDSPLH

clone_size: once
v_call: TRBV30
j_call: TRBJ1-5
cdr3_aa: AFDVLGGQPQH

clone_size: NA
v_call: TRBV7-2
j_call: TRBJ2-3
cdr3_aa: ASSLEAGAGADTQY

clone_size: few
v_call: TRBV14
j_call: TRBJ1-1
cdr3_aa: ASSQYYGTEAF

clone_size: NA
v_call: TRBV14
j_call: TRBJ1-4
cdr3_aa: ASSQDVQDRVNNEKLF

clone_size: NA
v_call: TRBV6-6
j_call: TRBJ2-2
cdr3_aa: ASSYGNRAPGELF

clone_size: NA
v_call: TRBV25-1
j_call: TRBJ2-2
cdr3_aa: ASSEAGETGELF

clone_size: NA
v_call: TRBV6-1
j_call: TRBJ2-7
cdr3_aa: ASSRLGSYEQY

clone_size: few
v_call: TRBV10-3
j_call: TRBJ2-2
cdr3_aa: AISSRGTNTGELF

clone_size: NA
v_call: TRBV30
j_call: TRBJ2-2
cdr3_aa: AWSSLAGANTGELF

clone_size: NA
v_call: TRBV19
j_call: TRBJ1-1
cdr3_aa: ASTRGEATEAF

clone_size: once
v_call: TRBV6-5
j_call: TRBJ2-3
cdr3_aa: ASSYRGKGTDTQY

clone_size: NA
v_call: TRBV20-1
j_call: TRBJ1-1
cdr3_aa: SARDGQEAF

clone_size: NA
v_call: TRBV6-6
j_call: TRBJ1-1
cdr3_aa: ASSTAGMNTEAF

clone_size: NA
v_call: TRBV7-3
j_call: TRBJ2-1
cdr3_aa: ASSLSGGQYNEQF

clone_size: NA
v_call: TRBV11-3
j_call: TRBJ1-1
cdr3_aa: ASSLKSGTFGAANTEAF

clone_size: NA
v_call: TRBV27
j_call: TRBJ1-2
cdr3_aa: ASSIQGANYGYT

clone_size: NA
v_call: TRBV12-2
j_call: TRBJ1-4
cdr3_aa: ASRPTAGYGKLF

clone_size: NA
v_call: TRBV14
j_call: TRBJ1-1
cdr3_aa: ASSQERHQAF

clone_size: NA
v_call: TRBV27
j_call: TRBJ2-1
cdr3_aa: ASSGLAGSSYNEQF

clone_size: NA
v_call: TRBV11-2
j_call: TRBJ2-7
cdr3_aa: ASSLVGGDYEQY

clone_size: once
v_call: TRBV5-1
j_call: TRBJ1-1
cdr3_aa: ASSLEAGTKEAF

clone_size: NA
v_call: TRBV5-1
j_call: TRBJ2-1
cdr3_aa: ASSRSGNSYNEQF

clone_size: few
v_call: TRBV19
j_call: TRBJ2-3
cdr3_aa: ATNAGRTDTQY

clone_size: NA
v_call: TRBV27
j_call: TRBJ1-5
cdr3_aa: ASSRQGQNQPQH

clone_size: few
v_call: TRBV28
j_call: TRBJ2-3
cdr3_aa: ASSGRGTLSTDTQY

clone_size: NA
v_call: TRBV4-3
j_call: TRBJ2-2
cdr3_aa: ASSQVDRDSGELF

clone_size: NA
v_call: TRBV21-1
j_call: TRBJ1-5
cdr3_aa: ASHRPVGDSNQPQH

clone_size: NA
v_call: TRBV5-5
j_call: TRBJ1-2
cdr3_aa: ASSLDSAAANYGYT

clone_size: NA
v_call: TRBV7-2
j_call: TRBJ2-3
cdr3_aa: ASSSMTIAGVPTDTQY

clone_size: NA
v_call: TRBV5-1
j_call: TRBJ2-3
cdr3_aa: ASGRSSPTDTQY

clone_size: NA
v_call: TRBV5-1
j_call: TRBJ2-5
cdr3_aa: ASRTLLSETQY

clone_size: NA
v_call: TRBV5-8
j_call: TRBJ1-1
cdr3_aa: ASSLARRKMNTEAF

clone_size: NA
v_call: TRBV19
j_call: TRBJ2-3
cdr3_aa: ASSIEGGIFRADTQY

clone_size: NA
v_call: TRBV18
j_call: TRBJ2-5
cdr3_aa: ASSRISGGSQETQY

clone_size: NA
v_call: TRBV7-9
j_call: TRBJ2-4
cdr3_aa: ASSSGLGSGSKNIQY

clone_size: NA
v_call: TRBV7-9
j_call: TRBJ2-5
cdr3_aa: ASSRTTGTQETQY

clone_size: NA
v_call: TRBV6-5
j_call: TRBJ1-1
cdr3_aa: ASSYIGSGAEAF

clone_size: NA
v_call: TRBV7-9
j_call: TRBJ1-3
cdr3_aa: ASSLGGLARISGNTIY

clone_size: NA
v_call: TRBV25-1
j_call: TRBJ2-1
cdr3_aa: ASTKSAGGSYNEQF

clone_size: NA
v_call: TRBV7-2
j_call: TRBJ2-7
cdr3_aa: ASSPSRAASYEQY